A selection of T cell receptor beta chains follows, all from one sample in a study of T cells in tuberculosis. Produced via immunoSEQ multiplex PCR; TCRdb's table is partial and in-frame only. The table lists roughly 35,000 clones, over 90% of them singletons. Sequences were obtained from PBMCs. The origin of the receptors is a donor aged 10 to 29 with latent tuberculosis or without tuberculosis infection. Both conserved end residues are part of each CDR3. The order of the fields is D gene, J gene, V gene, clone size, CDR3 DNA, CDR3 protein. A D gene is named only where the DNA matches it firmly. Size is stated for part of the rows, as once, few or many counts, or as a class when the clone is expanded.

.,TRBJ2-6,TRBV21-1,.,TGTGCCAGCAGAATACTGACAGGGGGTTGCTCTGGGGCCAACGTCCTGACTTTC,CASRILTGGCSGANVLTF
.,TRBJ1-5,TRBV27,.,TGTGCCAGCAGTTTATCAGGGGCCCGTAGCAATCAGCCCCAGCATTTT,CASSLSGARSNQPQHF
TRBD1,TRBJ2-5,TRBV15,.,TGTGCCACCAGCAGACCCGGACAGGGAGGTTCGGAGACCCAGTACTTC,CATSRPGQGGSETQYF
.,TRBJ1-6,TRBV7-2,.,TGTGCCAGCAGCTCCCAGATTACAGGGATTTCACCCCTCCACTTT,CASSSQITGISPLHF
.,TRBJ1-2,TRBV7-2,.,TGTGCCAGCAGCAAGCTCGGGGGAGGTGGCTACACCTTC,CASSKLGGGGYTF
.,TRBJ1-1,TRBV9,.,TGTGCCAGCAGCAATTTGGGGGAGGACATGAACACTGAAGCTTTCTTT,CASSNLGEDMNTEAFF
TRBD1,TRBJ2-7,TRBV29-1,.,TGCAGCGTTGTCGGGACAGGGTTCTTTGTCGAGCAGTACTTC,CSVVGTGFFVEQYF
TRBD1,TRBJ1-5,TRBV9,.,TGTGCCAGCAGCGTAGGGATTACAGGGGGCCGAAAACAGCCCCAGCATTTT,CASSVGITGGRKQPQHF
.,TRBJ1-5,TRBV9,.,TGTGCCAGCAGCGGAGACAGGAGTAATCAGCCCCAGCATTTT,CASSGDRSNQPQHF
.,TRBJ2-7,TRBV25-1,.,TGTGCCAGCAGTGATACCTACGGGGCCTACGAGCAGTACTTC,CASSDTYGAYEQYF
TRBD2,TRBJ2-7,TRBV9,.,TGTGCCAGCAGCGACACCCTAGCGGAGAGCTCCTACGAGCAGTACTTC,CASSDTLAESSYEQYF
.,TRBJ2-3,TRBV6-1,.,TGTGCCAGCAGTGCCCGAGACAGGATTCTTAGCACAGATACGCAGTATTTT,CASSARDRILSTDTQYF
TRBD1,TRBJ2-6,TRBV7-7,.,TGTGCCAGCAGCCACCGGACAGGTGGGGCCAACGTCCTGACTTTC,CASSHRTGGANVLTF
.,TRBJ2-7,TRBV5-1,.,TGCGCCAGCACGACTGGCTACGAGCAGTACTTC,CASTTGYEQYF
.,TRBJ2-1,TRBV18,.,TGTGCCAGCTCACCGGGACAAAACTCCTACAATGAGCAGTTCTTC,CASSPGQNSYNEQFF
TRBD1,TRBJ1-1,TRBV2,once,TGTGCCAGCACCGACGGGACAGGGTCATCAGCTTTCTTT,CASTDGTGSSAFF
TRBD1,TRBJ2-7,TRBV6-5,.,TGTGCCAGCAGTTCAACAGGGGCCCGTCAGTACTTC,CASSSTGARQYF
.,TRBJ1-1,TRBV7-3,once,TGTGCCAGCAGCTTAAATGGGGGGATGAACACTGAAGCTTTCTTT,CASSLNGGMNTEAFF
TRBD1,TRBJ1-2,TRBV7-9,.,TGTGCCAGCAGCTCCGGGACAGGGATTGGCTACACCTTC,CASSSGTGIGYTF
.,TRBJ1-3,TRBV4-1,.,TGCGCCAGCAGCCAAGCAGGGTTCTCTGGAAACACCATATATTTT,CASSQAGFSGNTIYF
.,TRBJ2-7,TRBV6-1,.,TGTGCCATCGCGGCCCGCTACGAGCAGTACTTC,CAIAARYEQYF
TRBD1,TRBJ1-3,TRBV4-1,once,TGCGCCAGCAGCCAAGATGGACAGGGGGCGAACACCATATATTTT,CASSQDGQGANTIYF
TRBD1,TRBJ2-7,TRBV7-6,.,TGTGCCAGCAGCCCTTCTTTGGACAGGAGGTACGAGCAGTACTTC,CASSPSLDRRYEQYF
.,TRBJ2-2,TRBV12-5,.,TGTGCTAGTGGTTCACAGGGAGTGAACACCGGGGAGCTGTTTTTT,CASGSQGVNTGELFF
.,TRBJ2-7,TRBV7-8,.,TGTGCCAGCAGCTTAGCGCACAGAGACTACGAGCAGTACTTC,CASSLAHRDYEQYF
.,TRBJ1-2,TRBV30,once,TGTGCGGGCGGGCAGGGGATCTATGGCTACACCTTC,CAGGQGIYGYTF
TRBD2,TRBJ2-7,TRBV6-5,.,TGTGCCAGCAGTTACGGACTAGGCAGCTCCTACGAGCAGTACTTC,CASSYGLGSSYEQYF
TRBD1,TRBJ1-1,TRBV19,.,TGTGCCAGTACCCCGGACAGGAAAAGACAGGGCACTGAAGCTTTCTTT,CASTPDRKRQGTEAFF
.,TRBJ1-4,TRBV6-1,.,TGTGCCAGCCGAATCGAATTGAGGAGTGAAAAACTGTTTTTT,CASRIELRSEKLFF
.,TRBJ1-1,TRBV6-1,.,TGTGCCAGCGCTAACAGGGATTCGGCTTTCTTT,CASANRDSAFF
TRBD2,TRBJ2-2,TRBV19,.,TGTGCCACTAGCGGGGGGACTCCGAACACCGGGGAGCTGTTTTTT,CATSGGTPNTGELFF
.,TRBJ1-1,TRBV19,once,TGTGCCAGTAAATCTCCAGGGCCGACTGAAGCTTTCTTT,CASKSPGPTEAFF
.,TRBJ1-2,TRBV6-1,.,TGTGCCAGCAGTGAAGGGTTAGAGGGATACTATGGCTACACCTTC,CASSEGLEGYYGYTF
.,TRBJ2-5,TRBV14,.,TGTGCCAGCAGCTTACGGGACTACCAAGAGACCCAGTACTTC,CASSLRDYQETQYF
.,TRBJ2-3,TRBV4-1,.,TGCGCCAGCAGCCAACTTCTTCGGGATACGCAGTATTTT,CASSQLLRDTQYF
TRBD1,TRBJ1-3,TRBV27,.,TGTGCCAGCAGTTTCCGTCGGGACAGCACTGGAAACACCATATATTTT,CASSFRRDSTGNTIYF
.,TRBJ2-3,TRBV10-3,.,TGTGCCATCAGTGCTCTAGCCAAAAACACAGATACGCAGTATTTT,CAISALAKNTDTQYF
TRBD1,TRBJ1-2,TRBV5-8,.,TGTGCCAGCAGCTTGGAGACAGGGGTTGGCTACACCTTC,CASSLETGVGYTF
TRBD1,TRBJ2-1,TRBV28,.,TGTGCCAGCAGTAGACAGGGGAGTCACCTTTACAATGAGCAGTTCTTC,CASSRQGSHLYNEQFF
.,TRBJ1-2,TRBV5-6,.,TGTGCCAGCAACCACCGGGGGGCGCGAGGCTATGGCTACACCTTC,CASNHRGARGYGYTF
.,TRBJ1-5,TRBV14,.,TGTGCCAGCAGCCGCGGGAGGGATCAGCCCCAGCATTTT,CASSRGRDQPQHF
TRBD2,TRBJ2-3,TRBV7-6,.,TGTGCCAGCAGCTTAAATACCGGGACTAGCGAGACAGATACGCAGTATTTT,CASSLNTGTSETDTQYF
TRBD2,TRBJ2-3,TRBV6-6,.,TGTGCCAGCTCCCCGACTAGCGGGGGACGAAGTGGGCAGTATTTT,CASSPTSGGRSGQYF
TRBD1,TRBJ2-7,TRBV19,.,TGTGCCAGTAGTATTTCCGGACAGGGGGCTTACGAGCAGTACTTC,CASSISGQGAYEQYF
.,TRBJ1-2,TRBV5-5,once,TGTGCCAGCAGCTTCGACAGGACCCACTATGGCTACACCTTC,CASSFDRTHYGYTF
.,TRBJ2-3,TRBV7-2,once,TGTGCCAGCAGCTCCGGGTACTCCAGCACAGATACGCAGTATTTT,CASSSGYSSTDTQYF
.,TRBJ1-5,TRBV6-5,.,TGTGCCAGCAGCTTGACTCAGGGGAGCAATCAGCCCCAGCATTTT,CASSLTQGSNQPQHF
.,TRBJ1-1,TRBV5-1,.,TGCGCCAGCAGCCCGGGATGGAACACTGAAGCTTTCTTT,CASSPGWNTEAFF
TRBD2,TRBJ2-3,TRBV7-6,.,TGTGCCAGCAGCTTACGGTCTAGCGGGGGCACAGATACGCAGTATTTT,CASSLRSSGGTDTQYF
.,TRBJ1-4,TRBV5-1,.,TGCGCCAGCAGCAGGACAGATAATGAAAAACTGTTTTTT,CASSRTDNEKLFF
.,TRBJ1-2,TRBV2,.,TGTGCCAGCAGTGAAGGGAGGGGTGGCTATGGCTACACCTTC,CASSEGRGGYGYTF
.,TRBJ1-2,TRBV10-2,.,TGCGCCAGCAGTTTAGCCGTGGGGGGAAACTATGGCTACACCTTC,CASSLAVGGNYGYTF
.,TRBJ1-3,TRBV30,.,TGTGCCTGGAGGCGTAATACGGGATTCGGAAACACCATATATTTT,CAWRRNTGFGNTIYF
TRBD2,TRBJ2-1,TRBV7-2,.,TGTGCCAGCAGCTCCTTAGGGCTAGCGGGGGGTTGGGGTGAGCAGTTCTTC,CASSSLGLAGGWGEQFF
.,TRBJ1-4,TRBV27,.,TGTGCCAGCAGTTGGGCCAGACAAACTAATGAAAAACTGTTTTTT,CASSWARQTNEKLFF
TRBD2,TRBJ2-3,TRBV9,.,TGTGCCAGCAGCGTAGGGACTAGCGGTACGCAGTATTTT,CASSVGTSGTQYF
.,TRBJ1-4,TRBV30,.,TGTGCCTGGATCCAACAGGATCTGGGAGGTGAAAAACTGTTTTTT,CAWIQQDLGGEKLFF
TRBD1,TRBJ1-6,TRBV9,.,TGTGCCAGCAGCGCTGGACAGGGGACTTCACCCCTCCACTTT,CASSAGQGTSPLHF
.,TRBJ1-1,TRBV4-1,.,TGCGCCAGCAGCCATGCCGGGACACAGAACACTGAAGCTTTCTTT,CASSHAGTQNTEAFF
.,TRBJ2-7,TRBV5-4,.,TGTGCCAGCACCTTTTATGCGGGGGCTACCTACGAGCAGTACTTC,CASTFYAGATYEQYF